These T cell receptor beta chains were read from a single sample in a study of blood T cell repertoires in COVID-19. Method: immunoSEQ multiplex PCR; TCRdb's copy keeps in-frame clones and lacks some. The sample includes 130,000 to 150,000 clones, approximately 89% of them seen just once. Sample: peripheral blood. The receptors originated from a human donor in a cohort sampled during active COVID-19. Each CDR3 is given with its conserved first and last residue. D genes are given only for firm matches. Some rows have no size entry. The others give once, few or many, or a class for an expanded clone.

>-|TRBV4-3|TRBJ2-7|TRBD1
CASSQGPGTGAYEQYF
TGCGCCAGCAGCCAAGGACCCGGGACAGGGGCCTACGAGCAGTACTTC
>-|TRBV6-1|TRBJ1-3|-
CASSEPGANSGNTIYF
TGTGCCAGCAGTGAACCAGGGGCCAACTCTGGAAACACCATATATTTT
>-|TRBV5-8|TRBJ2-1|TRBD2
CASSYGTSGYNEQFF
TGTGCCAGCAGCTACGGGACTAGCGGGTACAATGAGCAGTTCTTC
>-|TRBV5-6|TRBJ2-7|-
CASTRVGKGELHEQYF
TGTGCCAGCACCCGCGTCGGAAAGGGGGAATTACACGAGCAGTACTTC
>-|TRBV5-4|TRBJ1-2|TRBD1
CASSLYRDRDYGYTF
TGTGCCAGCAGCCTGTACCGGGACAGGGACTATGGCTACACCTTC
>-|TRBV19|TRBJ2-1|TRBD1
CASSTGTGAHNEQFF
TGTGCCAGTAGTACAGGGACAGGTGCCCACAATGAGCAGTTCTTC
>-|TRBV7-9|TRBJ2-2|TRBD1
CASSNLDRGLTGELFF
TGTGCCAGCAGCAACCTTGACAGGGGATTGACCGGGGAGCTGTTTTTT
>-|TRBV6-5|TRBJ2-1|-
CASSYPSGNNEQFF
TGTGCCAGCAGTTACCCCTCCGGGAACAATGAGCAGTTCTTC
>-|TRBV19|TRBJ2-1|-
CASSPLVRLVYNEQFF
TGTGCCAGTAGTCCGCTAGTGAGACTAGTCTACAATGAGCAGTTCTTC
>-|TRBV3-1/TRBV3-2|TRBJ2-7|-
CASSLSRTEPYEQYF
TGTGCCAGCAGTCTTAGCCGGACAGAACCCTACGAGCAGTACTTC
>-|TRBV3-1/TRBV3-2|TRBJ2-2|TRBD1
CASSQRAPGQAPGELFF
TGTGCCAGCAGCCAAAGGGCTCCGGGACAGGCGCCCGGGGAGCTGTTTTTT
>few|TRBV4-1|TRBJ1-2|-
CASSQGRGGINYGYTF
TGCGCCAGCAGCCAAGGAAGGGGGGGTATTAACTATGGCTACACCTTC
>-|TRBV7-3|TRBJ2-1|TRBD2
CASSSGLAGEGEQFF
TGTGCCAGCAGCTCGGGACTAGCGGGGGAGGGTGAGCAGTTCTTC